This TCR beta chain appears in the sequencing data of a study of graft-versus-host responses after intestinal transplantation. About the research overall: Uniformly, recipients were administered anti-thymocyte globulin induction with subsequent tacrolimus and steroids for roughly three years. Study-wide results and caveats: Allografts of patients with graft-donor T cell macrochimerism showed high graft-versus-host to host-versus-graft clone ratios.

As regards this clone: Its antigen remains unidentified.

Sequencing was performed with immunoSEQ multiplex PCR; in TCRdb, only in-frame clones are kept and a portion is missing. The sample includes about 120,000 clones, 85% to 95% of them seen just once. This sample comprised unstimulated CD8+ T cells sorted from spleen or lymph node cells, obtained before transplant. The receptor was derived from a human donor who was the organ donor for an intestinal transplant.

CDR3 residues: CASSQAVGDRLSYEQYF. DNA for the CDR3: TGTGCCAGCAGCCAGGCCGTAGGTGACAGGCTCTCCTACGAGCAGTACTTC. This chain joins TRBV4-2 and TRBJ2-7, with a possible D match to TRBD1 (6 bases). The CDR3 loop spans 17 amino acids. V lost 3 bases and J 0 bases, leaving 18 bases between the germline ends. Germline V gene data show CDR1 as LGHNA and CDR2 as YNFKEQ.